This TCR beta chain was observed in a study of shared clonotypes between healthy human individuals. The study's findings and limits: It was observed that approximately 5% of naive CD4 clonotypes were shared across a handful of donors. It was the non-shared clonotypes that had lower generation probabilities than clonotypes shared by all four donors.

Deep was the level at which the assay was run. The repertoire was sequenced with immunoSEQ multiplex PCR; TCRdb's copy has only in-frame clones and lacks some. The data contain about 1.9 million clones, over 85% of them singletons. This CDR3 has 15 residues. Germline CDR1 SGHRS, CDR2 YFSETQ. V was clipped by 4 bases and J by 7 bases, with 21 bases between them. Cells designated naive CD8 were CD45RO-negative and were positively selected for CCR7, with terminally differentiated effector memory CD45RA+ cells excluded. Points on this clone: The antigen remains unidentified.

Sequencing used naive CD8+ T cells from PBMCs. This receptor was obtained from a man aged 18-30 years in good health. Some clones in this sample may be carry-over from other donors' samples. This chain joins TRBV5-1 and TRBJ2-7; D is perhaps TRBD1 (6 bases). CDR3 sequence reads: CASSLRDTNMREQYF. The CDR3, as DNA: TGCGCCAGCAGCCTCCGGGACACAAACATGAGGGAGCAGTACTTC.